Below are 18 T cell receptor beta chains sequenced from a single sample in a study of early T cells in non-severe SARS-CoV-2 infection. In TCRdb, the 5' RACE reads were re-called with MiXCR into one record per CDR3 protein. The repertoire consists of about 27,000 distinct CDR3 sequences, with about 2.7% occurring once and the leading ten covering roughly 0.7%. Sequencing input: whole blood. The receptors originated from an adult who was a healthcare worker with PCR-confirmed SARS-CoV-2 infection or an uninfected control (not recorded which).

Many counts were recorded for this clonotype. The J gene is TRBJ1-4, the V gene TRBV30; D not resolved. Deletions cut 2 bases from V and 4 bases from J, with 17 bases between. The CDR3 is 16 amino acids. The V gene's germline CDR1 is GTSNPN and CDR2 SVGIG (reference sequence). The CDR3 sequence is CAWSQPITILNEKLFF. CDR3 nucleotide sequence: TGTGCCTGGAGTCAGCCCATCACTATCCTTAATGAAAAACTGTTTTTT.

In its sample, this clonotype was seen many times. This chain connects TRBV11-1 to TRBJ2-2, with D possibly TRBD1 on 5 matching bases. The CDR3 runs to 14 residues. The V and J ends lost 4 bases and 6 bases respectively, with 12 bases between them. Germline lookup yields CDR1 SGHAT and CDR2 FQDESV (reference sequence). The CDR3 DNA follows: TGTGCCAGCAGCTCTAACCAGGGTCCCGGGGAGCTGTTTTTT. Protein: CASSSNQGPGELFF.

This clonotype was picked up many times. The chain has TRBV7-6 and TRBJ2-1, with 8 bases identical to TRBD2. Germline CDR1 is SGHVS and CDR2 is FNYEAQ. This CDR3 comprises 17 residues. The junction had 6 bases not matched to a gene; V was cut back by 0 bases and J by 2 bases. CDR3 DNA sequence: TGTGCCAGCAGCTTAGCTAGCGGGGTGATAACCTACAATGAGCAGTTCTTC. Translated: CASSLASGVITYNEQFF.

This clonotype was detected ten times or more. CDR3 DNA sequence: TGCAGTGCAGCGTGGCGGGTCGACCGCAATGAGCAGTTCTTC. Translation: CSAAWRVDRNEQFF. V usage is TRBV20-1 and J usage is TRBJ2-1, with D possibly being TRBD2 (5 bases). Germline V gives CDR1 DFQATT, CDR2 SNEGSKA (reference sequence). The CDR3 has 14 residues. V was shortened by 6 bases and J by 6 bases, with 18 bases between the two germline ends.

Ten or more counts support this clonotype. The chain links TRBV2 to TRBJ1-3; perhaps TRBD1 as D (5 bases). Germline V gene data show CDR1 as SNHLY and CDR2 as FYNNEI. This CDR3 has 15 amino acids. Trimming left V 6 bases short and J 0 bases short, with 12 bases between. The CDR3 sequence is CASSVQASSGNTIYF. DNA for the CDR3: TGTGCCAGCAGCGTACAGGCGAGCTCTGGAAACACCATATATTTT.

This clonotype was recorded at least ten times. The V and J genes are TRBV30 and TRBJ2-5; 9 bases align to TRBD1. This CDR3 spans 13 amino acids. Germline assignment: CDR1 GTSNPN and CDR2 SVGIG (reference sequence). The V segment lost 5 bases and the J segment 1 base; nucleotides outside the gene matches: 2. Here the CDR3 DNA reads TGTGCCTGGGGACAGGGGATCCAAGAGACCCAGTACTTC. Its protein product is CAWGQGIQETQYF.

This clonotype appeared many times. The J gene is TRBJ2-1, the V gene TRBV27; D is undetermined. The CDR3 consists of 11 residues. The V end lost 4 bases, the J end lost 7 bases, and 5 bases lay between the germline ends. The germline V gene has CDR1 MNHEY and CDR2 SMNVEV (reference sequence). CDR3: CASSSGNEQFF. Here the CDR3 DNA reads TGTGCCAGCAGTTCCGGGAATGAGCAGTTCTTC.

This clonotype showed up just a few times. The chain joins TRBV29-1 to TRBJ1-2; the D is unclear. The CDR3 is 11 residues long. The V and J ends lost 4 bases and 7 bases respectively, with 10 bases between them. The V gene's germline CDR1 is SQVTM and CDR2 ANQGSEA. Here the CDR3 DNA reads TGCAGCGTTGTAGGGCAGCTTGGCTACACCTTC. Encoded protein: CSVVGQLGYTF.

This clonotype occurred many times. This chain joins TRBV10-3 and TRBJ1-5; tentative D call: TRBD1 (5 bases). With 5 bases removed from V and 5 bases from J, the gap between germline ends came to 13 bases. Germline CDR1 is ENHRY and CDR2 is SYGVKD. The length of the CDR3 is 14 residues. The CDR3 sequence: CAISRDGDYQPQHF. DNA for the CDR3: TGTGCCATCAGTAGGGACGGGGACTATCAGCCCCAGCATTTT.

This clonotype has a handful of counts. The chain couples TRBV29-1 to TRBJ2-4, with D tentatively TRBD2 (7 bases). Germline values: CDR1 SQVTM, CDR2 ANQGSEA. The V end lost 4 bases, the J end lost 8 bases, and 18 bases lay between the germline ends. The length of the CDR3 is 14 residues. The CDR3 sequence: CSVAWGQGRDIQYF. CDR3 in DNA: TGCAGCGTTGCTTGGGGGCAGGGGAGGGACATTCAGTACTTC.

This clonotype is classed as medium-sized. This chain joins TRBV7-9 and TRBJ1-1; 7 positions match TRBD1. Germline loops: CDR1 SEHNR, CDR2 FQNEAQ (reference sequence). The CDR3 is made up of 18 amino acids. The V gene end was trimmed by 0 bases and the J gene end by 4 bases; junction bases not matched to a gene: 14. The CDR3 nucleotides are TGTGCCAGCAGCTTAGCGGTTACTAGACAGGGAGACTTCACTGAAGCTTTCTTT. It translates to CASSLAVTRQGDFTEAFF.

The sample holds many counts of this clonotype. The chain has TRBV6-4 and TRBJ2-7; 7 bases fit TRBD1. The CDR3 spans 17 residues. Trimming cost V 0 bases and J 2 bases; bases outside gene matches: 10. The germline V gene encodes CDR1 MRHNA and CDR2 SNTAGT. CDR3 sequence: CASSDSILRTGAYEQYV. CDR3 coding DNA: TGTGCCAGCAGTGACTCGATTCTAAGGACAGGAGCCTACGAGCAGTACGTC.

This clonotype was counted a few times. The chain couples TRBV11-2 to TRBJ1-1, with unresolved D. Trimming took off 4 bases at V and 3 bases at J, with 3 bases between the two ends. The germline gives CDR1 SGHAT, CDR2 FQNNGV. This CDR3 comprises 11 residues. This CDR3 reads CASSSYTEAFF. The CDR3, as DNA: TGTGCCAGCAGCTCCTACACTGAAGCTTTCTTT.

This clonotype was found many times. The V call is TRBV30, the J call TRBJ1-1, with a possible D match to TRBD1 (5 bases). Germline V gene sequence: CDR1 GTSNPN, CDR2 SVGIG (reference sequence). This CDR3 is built from 13 residues. V was pared by 5 bases and J by 2 bases, with 12 bases between. The CDR3 sequence: CAWGRGVNTEAFF. DNA for the CDR3: TGTGCCTGGGGGAGAGGGGTAAACACTGAAGCTTTCTTT. Together with reference TRBV30 and TRBJ1-1, the CDR3 gives the full variable domain: SQTIHQWPATLVQPVGSPLSLECTVEGTSNPNLYWYRQAAGRGLQLLFYSVGIGQISSEVPQNLSASRPQDRQFILSSKKLLLSDSGFYLCAWGRGVNTEAFFGQGTRLTVV.

The rearrangement links TRBV29-1 to TRBJ2-1; D is undetermined. The CDR3 is 12 amino acids. Germline assignment: CDR1 SQVTM and CDR2 ANQGSEA. V shed 5 bases and J shed 4 bases, with 9 bases lying between them. The CDR3: CSVLTYYNEQFF. The CDR3 bases are TGCAGCGTTTTGACATATTACAATGAGCAGTTCTTC.

This clonotype came up many times. The V call is TRBV5-1, the J call TRBJ2-1, with D perhaps TRBD2 (6 bases). Per the germline V gene, CDR1 is SGHRS and CDR2 is YFSETQ. This CDR3 spans 18 amino acids. The germline V and J ends were trimmed by 4 bases and 4 bases, with 24 bases remaining between them. CDR3 protein: CASSPGGGSPLWYNEQFF. The CDR3 DNA is TGCGCCAGCAGCCCGGGTGGGGGGTCCCCTCTCTGGTACAATGAGCAGTTCTTC.

This clonotype was seen ten or more times. J is TRBJ1-5 and V is TRBV5-1; 12 bases fit TRBD1. The CDR3 has 15 amino acids. The germline CDR1 and CDR2 sequences are SGHRS and YFSETQ. J was trimmed by 6 bases and V by 4 bases; bases with no gene match: 5. The DNA for the CDR3 is TGCGCCAGCAGCCCGGGACAGGGGGCGTTTCAGCCCCAGCATTTT. Translating it yields CASSPGQGAFQPQHF.

The CDR3 bases are TGCAGTGCCCCCTTCCGACGTGAGCAGTTCTTC. It codes for CSAPFRREQFF. The rearrangement links TRBV20-1 to TRBJ2-1, with unresolved D. Germline CDR1 and CDR2: DFQATT and SNEGSKA (reference sequence). The V and J ends lost 6 bases and 9 bases respectively, with 12 bases between them. CDR3 length equals 11 residues.